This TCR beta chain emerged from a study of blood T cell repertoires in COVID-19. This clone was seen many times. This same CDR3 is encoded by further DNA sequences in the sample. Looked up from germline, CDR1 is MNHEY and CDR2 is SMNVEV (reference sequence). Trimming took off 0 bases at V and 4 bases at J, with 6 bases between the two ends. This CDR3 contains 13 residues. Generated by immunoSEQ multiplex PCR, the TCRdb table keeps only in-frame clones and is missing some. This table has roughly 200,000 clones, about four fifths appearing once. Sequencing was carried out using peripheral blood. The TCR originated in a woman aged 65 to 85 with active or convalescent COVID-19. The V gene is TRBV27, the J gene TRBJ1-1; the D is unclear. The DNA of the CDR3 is TGTGCCAGCAGTTTATCCGGTGGCACTGAAGCTTTCTTT. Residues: CASSLSGGTEAFF.